The 32 T cell receptor beta chains below all came from one sample that was sequenced in a study of monozygotic twins with inflammatory bowel disease. TCRdb reanalyzed the 5' RACE reads, giving one entry per CDR3 protein sequence and no DNA. Its listing shows around 410,000 distinct CDR3 sequences. Sequencing was performed on blood. All receptors derive from a human donor with ulcerative colitis or Crohn's disease, or a healthy co-twin of an affected twin (not recorded which).

The chain recombines TRBV20-1 with TRBJ2-3. In germline, CDR1 is DFQATT, CDR2 SNEGSKA (reference sequence). The CDR3 totals 12 residues. CDR3 in amino acids: CSARDVGDTQYF.

The chain links TRBV12-3 or TRBV12-4 to TRBJ2-3. The CDR3 is 11 amino acids. CDR3: CASGLTDTQYF.

V and J are TRBV6-2 or TRBV6-3 and TRBJ2-6; checking the TCRdb D call of TRBD1 is not possible without DNA. The germline V gene has CDR1 MNHEY and CDR2 SVGEGT. This CDR3 has 15 amino acids. The CDR3 is CASSPTGTGANVLTF.

This chain uses TRBV20-1 with TRBJ2-1; the TRBD1 assignment by TCRdb is unverifiable without DNA. This CDR3 contains 13 residues. Germline-derived CDR1 and CDR2 are DFQATT and SNEGSKA (reference sequence). CDR3 protein: CSASGTEYNEQFF.

The gene calls are TRBV6-5 and TRBJ1-1. CDR1 is MNHEY, CDR2 SVGAGI, per germline. The CDR3 has 15 residues. CDR3 sequence: CASSYYQIPNTEAFF.

The chain employs TRBV7-8 and TRBJ2-1; TCRdb's D call of TRBD1 is untestable without DNA. Per the germline V gene, CDR1 is SGHVS and CDR2 is FQNEAQ. This CDR3 has 14 residues. The CDR3 reads CASSMQGAWNEQFF.

The J gene is TRBJ2-1, the V gene TRBV27. The CDR3 loop spans 19 amino acids. Germline-derived CDR1 and CDR2 are MNHEY and SMNVEV (reference sequence). This CDR3 is CASASYYDLRFGSYNEQFF.

This chain's CDR3 is CASEPTGGETQYF. The rearrangement joins TRBV10-1 to TRBJ2-5; TCRdb indicates TRBD1, and absent DNA this call remains unverified. Germline V CDR1 and CDR2: WNHNN, SYGVQD (reference sequence). CDR3 length: 13 residues.

The chain is built from TRBV9 and TRBJ2-7; the D gene TCRdb calls, TRBD1, cannot be checked with no DNA. This CDR3 contains 14 residues. Germline CDR1 is SGDLS and CDR2 is YYNGEE. The CDR3 spells CASSAGTPVHEQYF.

The chain carries TRBV10-3 and TRBJ1-4. CDR3 length: 12 amino acids. Looked up from germline, CDR1 is ENHRY and CDR2 is SYGVKD. CDR3 amino acids: CAVGEANEKLFF.

The chain uses TRBV7-2 and TRBJ2-3; the TRBD1 assignment by TCRdb is unverifiable without DNA. CDR3 length: 14 residues. The V gene's germline CDR1 is SGHTA and CDR2 FQGNSA. CDR3: CASSLRATWDTQYF.

The rearrangement uses TRBV3-1 and TRBJ2-7. The CDR3 runs 15 residues. CDR1 is LGHDT and CDR2 is YNNKEL in the germline V gene (reference sequence). The CDR3 loop is CASSQEETVIDEQYF.

V is TRBV12-3 or TRBV12-4 and J is TRBJ1-5; the TCRdb call, TRBD1, lacks DNA for checking. This CDR3 has 15 amino acids. The CDR3 protein is CASSKVGTGNQPQHF.

V is TRBV2 and J is TRBJ1-5. Germline values: CDR1 SNHLY, CDR2 FYNNEI. The CDR3 sequence is 15 residues long. The CDR3 loop reads CASSDLGYSNQPQHF.

The CDR3 loop is CASSVVGESYNEQFF. The rearrangement joins TRBV9 to TRBJ2-1. CDR1 and CDR2 from the germline V gene are SGDLS and YYNGEE. The length of the CDR3 is 15 residues. Supplemented by reference TRBV9 and TRBJ2-1, the full variable domain reads DSGVTQTPKHLITATGQRVTLRCSPRSGDLSVYWYQQSLDQGLQFLIQYYNGEERAKGNILERFSAQQFPDLHSELNLSSLELGDSALYFCASSVVGESYNEQFFGPGTRLTVL.

The V gene is TRBV10-3, the J gene TRBJ1-6. Germline loops: CDR1 ENHRY, CDR2 SYGVKD. This CDR3 contains 14 residues. Here the CDR3 reads CAISEMQTGSPLHF.

This chain uses TRBV4-1 with TRBJ1-4; TCRdb designates TRBD1, a call that cannot be tested without DNA. The CDR3 is made up of 16 amino acids. CDR1 is MGHRA, CDR2 YSYEKL, per germline. CDR3: CASSQDGYRAVGKLFF.

This chain joins TRBV28 and TRBJ2-5; TCRdb gives TRBD2 as the D gene, but with no DNA this cannot be confirmed. The CDR3 has 16 amino acids. Germline assignment: CDR1 MDHEN and CDR2 SYDVKM. The CDR3 loop reads CASSSLPASGQETQYF.

CDR3 region: CATSVGQGVNEQFF. The chain is built from TRBV24-1 and TRBJ2-1; TCRdb names TRBD1, which stays unverified in the absence of DNA. There are 14 residues in the CDR3. Germline values: CDR1 KGHDR, CDR2 SFDVKD.

This CDR3 is CASSYTGSEYNEQFF. This chain joins TRBV7-9 and TRBJ2-1; TCRdb proposes TRBD1, but this gene call is untestable without DNA. This CDR3 comprises 15 residues. From germline, CDR1 is SEHNR and CDR2 FQNEAQ (reference sequence).

The chain couples TRBV4-1 to TRBJ1-1; checking the TCRdb D call of TRBD1 is not possible without DNA. The CDR3 contains 16 residues. CDR1 is MGHRA and CDR2 is YSYEKL in the germline V gene. The CDR3 spells CASSQGRGQPNTEAFF.

The chain is built from TRBV7-2 and TRBJ1-2. Looked up from germline, CDR1 is SGHTA and CDR2 is FQGNSA. The CDR3 loop spans 14 amino acids. Here the CDR3 reads CASGRVGSNYGYTF.

The rearrangement uses TRBV3-1 and TRBJ2-1. Germline values: CDR1 LGHDT, CDR2 YNNKEL (reference sequence). The CDR3 is made up of 13 amino acids. The CDR3 is CASSRGLHNEQFF.

CDR3 protein: CSVEVMGASSYEQYF. V and J are TRBV29-1 and TRBJ2-7; TCRdb names TRBD1, which stays unverified in the absence of DNA. The germline gives CDR1 SQVTM, CDR2 ANQGSEA. CDR3 length equals 15 residues.

This rearrangement joins TRBV7-2 to TRBJ1-4. Per the germline V gene, CDR1 is SGHTA and CDR2 is FQGNSA. The CDR3 spans 15 residues. Here the CDR3 reads CASSYGGEVNEKLFF.

The chain links TRBV7-6 to TRBJ2-6. Germline loops: CDR1 SGHVS, CDR2 FNYEAQ. This CDR3 is built from 18 residues. This CDR3 reads CASSPKLAGVSGANVLTF.

The chain employs TRBV6-1 and TRBJ2-1; TCRdb proposes TRBD2, but this gene call is untestable without DNA. CDR1 MNHNS and CDR2 SASEGT come from the germline V gene. This CDR3 has 17 amino acids. Here the CDR3 reads CASRPTREGLSYNEQFF.

This sequence joins TRBV20-1 and TRBJ1-1; the TCRdb call, TRBD1, lacks DNA for checking. Germline CDR1 and CDR2: DFQATT and SNEGSKA (reference sequence). The CDR3 is made up of 16 amino acids. The chain's CDR3 is CSAPQTQGFRTRGAFF.

The chain combines TRBV28 with TRBJ2-7. The CDR3 covers 14 residues. Per germline, CDR1 MDHEN and CDR2 SYDVKM. The chain's CDR3 is CASSRTRSSYEQYF.

The chain links TRBV3-1 to TRBJ2-1. Germline V gene data show CDR1 as LGHDT and CDR2 as YNNKEL (reference sequence). The CDR3 contains 13 residues. CDR3: CASSQSSVNEQFF.

This chain joins TRBV20-1 and TRBJ2-7; TCRdb reports TRBD1, a call that lacks DNA to check it against. Germline V gives CDR1 DFQATT, CDR2 SNEGSKA (reference sequence). The CDR3 runs to 12 residues. The CDR3 reads CSAGTLQYEQYF.

The chain links TRBV11-2 to TRBJ1-2. This CDR3 has 14 amino acids. Germline V gives CDR1 SGHAT, CDR2 FQNNGV. CDR3 amino acids: CASSLGTRSSGYTF. The full variable domain, completed using reference TRBV11-2 and TRBJ1-2, is EAGVAQSPRYKIIEKRQSVAFWCNPISGHATLYWYQQILGQGPKLLIQFQNNGVVDDSQLPKDRFSAERLKGVDSTLKIQPAKLEDSAVYLCASSLGTRSSGYTFGSGTRLTVV.